A single sample gave rise to the 17 T cell receptor beta chains below, sequenced in a study of cytomegalovirus exposure and HLA in healthy donors. The PCR ran on 60 Vbeta and 13 Jbeta primers. Profiling relied on immunoSEQ multiplex PCR, and the TCRdb table lists in-frame clones only, not all of them. This table holds about 180,000 clones, about 79% found once. The specimen sequenced was PBMCs. The source is a girl aged 2-9 years in good health and CMV-seropositive.

The CDR3 here is CASSIAGGGYTF. The CDR3, as DNA: TGTGCCAGTAGTATAGCTGGCGGGGGCTACACCTTC. This chain joins TRBV19 and TRBJ1-2; no firm D call. V gave up 1 base and J gave up 8 bases, with 8 bases separating them. This CDR3 has 12 amino acids. In germline, CDR1 is LNHDA, CDR2 SQIVND (reference sequence).

The genes are TRBV4-2 and TRBJ2-1; 8 bases match TRBD2. Germline V lookup: CDR1 LGHNA, CDR2 YNFKEQ. The V segment lost 0 bases and the J segment 8 bases; nucleotides outside the gene matches: 9. The CDR3 consists of 16 residues. The CDR3: CASSQEYGREIYEQFF. The CDR3 DNA reads as TGTGCCAGCAGCCAAGAATACGGGAGGGAGATTTATGAGCAGTTCTTC.

The chain links TRBV5-6 to TRBJ1-5; TRBD1 agrees at 7 bases. The germline gives CDR1 SGHDT, CDR2 YYEEEE. J was trimmed by 3 bases and V by 0 bases; bases with no gene match: 3. This CDR3 spans 15 amino acids. The CDR3: CASSLAGTVNQPQHF. For the CDR3, the DNA is TGTGCCAGCAGCTTGGCCGGGACAGTCAATCAGCCCCAGCATTTT.

The chain combines TRBV30 with TRBJ2-6; D gene ambiguous. The germline gives CDR1 GTSNPN, CDR2 SVGIG (reference sequence). V lost 7 bases to trimming and J lost 1 base, with 5 bases between them. The CDR3 covers 12 residues. The CDR3 here is CAFSSGANVLTF. CDR3 DNA: TGTGCCTTCTCGTCTGGGGCCAACGTCCTGACTTTC.

The rearrangement joins TRBV15 to TRBJ1-6, with 8 bases identical to TRBD1. The germline V gene has CDR1 LNHNV and CDR2 YYDKDF (reference sequence). V shed 1 base and J 8 bases; nucleotides not matched to a gene: 13. The CDR3 covers 18 residues. Here the CDR3 DNA reads TGTGCCACCAGCAGAGGGCAGGGGGCGGGGGATTCCGATTCACCCCTCCACTTT. This encodes CATSRGQGAGDSDSPLHF.

The J gene is TRBJ2-5, the V gene TRBV4-1; 10 bases fit TRBD2. The CDR3 is made up of 16 amino acids. The V gene end was trimmed by 4 bases and the J gene end by 0 bases; junction bases not matched to a gene: 5. CDR1 MGHRA and CDR2 YSYEKL come from the germline V gene. Here the CDR3 DNA reads TGCGCCAGCAGCCGAGGACTAGCGGCGTACCAAGAGACCCAGTACTTC. Translation: CASSRGLAAYQETQYF.

V usage is TRBV4-1 and J usage is TRBJ2-3; D is perhaps TRBD1 (6 bases). V was pared by 0 bases and J by 1 base, with 14 bases between. Germline loops: CDR1 MGHRA, CDR2 YSYEKL. This CDR3 is built from 17 residues. CDR3 sequence reads: CASSQDRQGRRTDTQYF. The DNA of the CDR3 is TGCGCCAGCAGCCAAGATCGCCAGGGGCGACGCACAGATACGCAGTATTTT.

This rearrangement joins TRBV5-1 to TRBJ2-6; TRBD1 aligns across 7 bases. V lost 3 bases to trimming and J lost 2 bases; unmatched junction nucleotides: 14. This CDR3 has 19 residues. Germline CDR1 is SGHRS and CDR2 is YFSETQ. CDR3 bases: TGCGCCAGCAGCTGGACGATGACAGGGACGGCCGCTGGGGCCAACGTCCTGACTTTC. This codes for CASSWTMTGTAAGANVLTF.

The V and J genes are TRBV5-1 and TRBJ1-1, with TRBD1 matching over 7 bases. Trimming took 0 bases from V and 0 from J; bases not matched to a gene: 5. The CDR3 loop spans 16 amino acids. CDR1 is SGHRS and CDR2 is YFSETQ in the germline V gene. The CDR3 loop is CASSLGGTDMNTEAFF. As DNA, the CDR3 is TGCGCCAGCAGCTTGGGGGGGACAGATATGAACACTGAAGCTTTCTTT.

This rearrangement joins TRBV7-8 to TRBJ2-7; a weak D match, TRBD2 (5 bases). This CDR3 has 14 residues. Trimming stripped 4 bases from V and 3 bases from J, with 13 bases between. Germline V gene lookup returns CDR1 SGHVS and CDR2 FQNEAQ. CDR3 in amino acids: CASSSRESFYEQYF. In DNA, the CDR3 is TGTGCCAGCAGCTCACGGGAAAGTTTCTACGAGCAGTACTTC.

The chain recombines TRBV4-1 with TRBJ1-2, with TRBD1 identical over 10 bases. The V gene's germline CDR1 is MGHRA and CDR2 YSYEKL. The V segment lost 4 bases and the J segment 5 bases; nucleotides outside the gene matches: 13. CDR3 size: 17 residues. The CDR3 loop is CASSPTETGGLRYGYTF. In DNA form, the CDR3 reads TGCGCCAGCAGCCCGACCGAGACAGGGGGCCTTCGGTATGGCTACACCTTC.

Comments on this clone: Other nucleotide sequences from this sample produce the same CDR3. The gene calls are TRBV5-1 and TRBJ1-1; a possible D gene is TRBD1 (6 bases). Germline values: CDR1 SGHRS, CDR2 YFSETQ. The CDR3 totals 13 residues. Trimming pared 2 bases from V and 1 base from J, leaving 6 bases between. The CDR3 here is CASSLGGNTEAFF. Written as DNA, the CDR3 is TGCGCCAGCAGCTTAGGGGGGAACACTGAAGCTTTCTTT.

V is TRBV5-1 and J is TRBJ1-6, with D possibly being TRBD1 (5 bases). The germline V gene has CDR1 SGHRS and CDR2 YFSETQ. The CDR3 loop spans 14 amino acids. V was clipped by 5 bases and J by 10 bases, with 16 bases between them. The CDR3 is CASRGWRDGSPLHF. As DNA, the CDR3 is TGCGCCAGCAGAGGTTGGAGGGACGGCTCACCCCTCCACTTT.

The genes are TRBV29-1 and TRBJ2-2, with TRBD2 as a possible D gene (5 bases). Deletions cut 7 bases from V and 0 bases from J, with 24 bases between. Germline CDR1 and CDR2: SQVTM and ANQGSEA. CDR3 length: 18 residues. CDR3 amino acids: CSATPGNFDGPNTGELFF. The DNA of the CDR3 is TGCAGCGCCACCCCGGGGAATTTCGACGGACCGAACACCGGGGAGCTGTTTTTT.

The V and J genes are TRBV6-6 and TRBJ1-5, with D perhaps matching TRBD1 (5 bases). Germline CDR1 and CDR2: MNHNY and SVGAGI (reference sequence). CDR3 length equals 14 residues. The V and J ends lost 6 bases and 7 bases respectively, with 16 bases between them. The CDR3 loop reads CASSLAGVGQPQHF. The CDR3 DNA reads TGTGCCAGCAGCCTCGCGGGGGTCGGGCAGCCCCAGCATTTT.

For the CDR3, the DNA is TGTGCCAGCAGCTCCCGAGGAGGTAGCGACCGATCGCAGTATTTT. Amino acid sequence: CASSSRGGSDRSQYF. This chain links TRBV9 with TRBJ2-3; maybe TRBD2 (5 bases). V dropped 4 bases and J dropped 10 bases, with 22 bases sitting between them. The CDR3 has 15 amino acids. In germline, CDR1 is SGDLS, CDR2 YYNGEE.

V usage is TRBV4-1 and J usage is TRBJ2-2, with 8 bases fitting TRBD1. The CDR3 has 15 residues. Germline V gives CDR1 MGHRA, CDR2 YSYEKL. V lost 5 bases to trimming and J lost 1 base; unmatched junction nucleotides: 3. This CDR3 reads CASSIDRGNTGELFF. Written as DNA, the CDR3 is TGCGCCAGCAGCATCGACAGGGGGAACACCGGGGAGCTGTTTTTT.